This TCR beta chain was profiled in a study of blood T cell repertoires in COVID-19. Study background: Sites in the United States, Italy and Spain provided acute and convalescent COVID-19 samples. The cDNA or gDNA used as material had been derived from T cells, B-cell-depleted T cells, or PBMCs.

Germline lookup yields CDR1 MNHNS and CDR2 SASEGT. CDR3 length: 14 amino acids. V was cut by 2 bases and J by 5 bases, with 12 bases left in between. Original methodology: From reference gene primer amplification, estimates of nucleated cell counts were derived. Only in-frame clones appear in the TCRdb table, and some are missing; sequencing was by immunoSEQ multiplex PCR. The V and J calls and clone size were taken over from that table, and D and trimming were inferred from the DNA. The sample consists of about 200,000 clones, roughly nine tenths of them appearing once. The chain has TRBV6-1 and TRBJ1-1; D possibly corresponds to TRBD1 (5 bases). Sequencing used peripheral blood. The source is a woman in her seventies with acute or convalescent COVID-19. The CDR3 DNA reads as TGTGCCAGCAGTGAAACGGCAGGGCAGACTGAAGCTTTCTTT. Translated: CASSETAGQTEAFF.